The next 25 T cell receptor beta chains were all read from a single sample in a study of shared clonotypes between healthy human individuals. The assay was immunoSEQ multiplex PCR, and TCRdb's table has in-frame clones only and misses some. Of about half a million clones in the sample, around three quarters are singletons; the top ten hold roughly 12%. Sequencing input: PBMCs. These receptors were taken from a woman aged 40 to 50 in good health. Some clones in this sample may be carry-over from other donors' samples.

Concerning this clone itself: This sample also contains other DNA sequences that code for the same CDR3. The chain links TRBV10-3 to TRBJ2-5, with D tentatively TRBD1 (7 bases). V lost 10 bases and J lost 5, with 11 bases in between. Germline V gives CDR1 ENHRY, CDR2 SYGVKD. The length of the CDR3 is 11 residues. The CDR3 DNA follows: TGTGCCAGTTCAGGGGGGGAGACCCAGTACTTC. Its protein is CASSGGETQYF.

This chain links TRBV27 with TRBJ1-5; 7 bases are shared with TRBD1. From germline, CDR1 is MNHEY and CDR2 SMNVEV (reference sequence). CDR3 length: 16 amino acids. V shed 6 bases, J shed 5 bases, and the junction held 13 bases outside the gene matches. CDR3 sequence: CASRTKGAETHQPQHF. CDR3 nucleotides: TGTGCCAGCAGGACCAAGGGGGCCGAGACACATCAGCCCCAGCATTTT.

The chain employs TRBV7-9 and TRBJ1-2, with 10 bases lining up with TRBD1. CDR1 and CDR2 from the germline V gene are SEHNR and FQNEAQ (reference sequence). V shed 5 bases and J 7 bases; nucleotides not matched to a gene: 7. CDR3 length equals 14 residues. The CDR3 nucleotides read TGTGCCAGCAGCCCGGGACAGGGGTATCGTGGCTACACCTTC. Its protein is CASSPGQGYRGYTF.

The V gene is TRBV7-2, the J gene TRBJ1-5; 12 nucleotides line up with TRBD1. Germline V gene lookup returns CDR1 SGHTA and CDR2 FQGNSA. This CDR3 has 17 residues. The V and J ends lost 2 bases and 5 bases, in that order; junction bases with no gene match: 7. The CDR3 sequence: CASSLYGDRGLDQPQHF. CDR3 bases: TGTGCCAGCAGCTTATATGGGGACAGGGGGCTAGATCAGCCCCAGCATTTT. Filled out from reference TRBV7-2 and TRBJ1-5, the complete variable domain reads GAGVSQSPSNKVTEKGKDVELRCDPISGHTALYWYRQSLGQGLEFLIYFQGNSAPDKSGLPSDRFSAERTGGSVSTLTIQRTQQEDSAVYLCASSLYGDRGLDQPQHFGDGTRLSIL.

The CDR3 region is CASSGGELYGYTF. DNA of the CDR3: TGCGCCAGCAGTGGAGGGGAACTCTATGGCTACACCTTC. The V call is TRBV4-1, the J call TRBJ1-2; the D gene is possibly TRBD1 (5 bases). The CDR3 extends over 13 amino acids. Trimming took off 6 bases at V and 4 bases at J, with 12 bases between the two ends. In germline, CDR1 is MGHRA, CDR2 YSYEKL.

The V call is TRBV7-2, the J call TRBJ2-7, with unresolved D. Germline V gives CDR1 SGHTA, CDR2 FQGNSA. V lost 5 bases and J lost 5, with 16 bases in between. CDR3 length equals 14 residues. CDR3 in amino acids: CASSTSAAINEQYF. CDR3 nucleotide sequence: TGTGCCAGCAGCACCTCGGCGGCGATCAACGAGCAGTACTTC.

This clone was observed many times. The rearrangement links TRBV5-5 to TRBJ1-1, with D uncertain. CDR1 is SGHKS and CDR2 is YYEKEE in the germline V gene (reference sequence). The CDR3 is made up of 14 amino acids. V was clipped by 2 bases and J by 2 bases, with 10 bases between them. CDR3 in amino acids: CASSLPFDNTEAFF. The DNA for the CDR3 is TGTGCCAGCAGCTTACCATTCGATAACACTGAAGCTTTCTTT.

This chain connects TRBV29-1 to TRBJ2-3; possible D gene TRBD2, 6 bases. The CDR3 has 12 amino acids. Trimming took 6 bases from V and 4 from J, leaving 11 bases between them. Looked up from germline, CDR1 is SQVTM and CDR2 is ANQGSEA. The CDR3 here is CSVGGAADTQYF. The CDR3 DNA is TGCAGCGTAGGAGGGGCTGCAGATACGCAGTATTTT.

The CDR3 loop is CASNEAGKDEQFF. In DNA, the CDR3 is TGTGCCAGCAACGAAGCAGGGAAGGATGAGCAGTTCTTC. J is TRBJ2-1 and V is TRBV28; tentatively, D is TRBD1 (5 bases). The CDR3 consists of 13 residues. V dropped 7 bases and J dropped 8 bases, with 15 bases sitting between them. In germline, CDR1 is MDHEN, CDR2 SYDVKM. The variable domain in full, completed from reference TRBV28 and TRBJ2-1, reads DVKVTQSSRYLVKRTGEKVFLECVQDMDHENMFWYRQDPGLGLRLIYFSYDVKMKEKGDIPEGYSVSREKKERFSLILESASTNQTSMYLCASNEAGKDEQFFGPGTRLTVL.

The V and J genes are TRBV29-1 and TRBJ1-1, with D maybe TRBD1 (5 bases). The CDR3 has 12 amino acids. The ends were cut back, 5 bases at V and 3 bases at J, with 10 bases in the middle. Germline-derived CDR1 and CDR2 are SQVTM and ANQGSEA. This CDR3 is CSVLGQDTEAFF. CDR3 in DNA: TGCAGCGTTTTGGGGCAGGACACTGAAGCTTTCTTT.

The chain combines TRBV7-8 with TRBJ2-1; D ambiguous. CDR1 and CDR2 (germline): SGHVS, FQNEAQ. This CDR3 contains 14 residues. V was trimmed by 5 bases and J by 2 bases, leaving 10 bases between them. The chain's CDR3 is CASSAGRTYNEQFF. The CDR3 nucleotides are TGTGCCAGCAGCGCCGGTAGAACCTACAATGAGCAGTTCTTC.

V is TRBV29-1 and J is TRBJ2-7; D perhaps matches TRBD2 (6 bases). Trimming removed 4 bases at V and 4 bases at J, with 11 bases between. Per germline, CDR1 SQVTM and CDR2 ANQGSEA. The CDR3 is made up of 12 amino acids. CDR3 coding DNA: TGCAGCGTTGGCGGGAACGGGTACGAGCAGTACTTC. It yields the protein CSVGGNGYEQYF.

This rearrangement joins TRBV5-1 to TRBJ2-7, with a weak D call TRBD1 (6 bases). Germline-derived CDR1 and CDR2 are SGHRS and YFSETQ. CDR3 length: 14 residues. With 7 bases removed from V and 4 bases from J, the gap between germline ends came to 18 bases. CDR3 amino acids: CASGTGSGGYEQYF. In nucleotides, the CDR3 is TGCGCCAGCGGTACAGGGAGTGGGGGTTACGAGCAGTACTTC.

The chain links TRBV19 to TRBJ1-1; D is undetermined. V was cut by 5 bases and J by 0 bases, with 7 bases left in between. CDR1 is LNHDA and CDR2 is SQIVND in the germline V gene (reference sequence). CDR3 size: 13 residues. In DNA form, the CDR3 reads TGTGCCAGTAGTTCAGTTATGAACACTGAAGCTTTCTTT. Translated, it gives CASSSVMNTEAFF.

CDR3 region: CASRTGGESNTGELFF. DNA of the CDR3: TGTGCCAGCAGGACAGGGGGCGAATCGAACACCGGGGAGCTGTTTTTT. V is TRBV28 and J is TRBJ2-2, with 10 bases matching TRBD1. This CDR3 comprises 16 residues. Trimming cost V 6 bases and J 0 bases; bases outside gene matches: 4. The germline CDR1 and CDR2 sequences are MDHEN and SYDVKM.

The chain employs TRBV5-1 and TRBJ1-1, with 10 nucleotides matching TRBD1. V was clipped by 4 bases and J by 4 bases; unmatched bases: 7. The CDR3 contains 15 residues. Germline CDR1 reads SGHRS; CDR2 reads YFSETQ. The CDR3 nucleotides read TGCGCCAGCAGCCTGGACAGGGGGATCTTCACTGAAGCTTTCTTT. It encodes CASSLDRGIFTEAFF.

The chain carries TRBV6-1 and TRBJ2-5; unclear D gene. Trimming shortened V by 3 bases and J by 9 bases, and 20 bases separated the two germline ends. CDR3 length equals 15 residues. CDR1 is MNHNS, CDR2 SASEGT, per germline. CDR3 sequence (DNA): TGTGCCAGCAGTGATGCCGTCGCTCAGAGGCGGTCCCAGTACTTC. This translates into CASSDAVAQRRSQYF.

The V call is TRBV10-3, the J call TRBJ2-1, with 10 bases identical to TRBD2. The CDR3 spans 14 residues. After removal of 7 bases from V and 8 bases from J, the junction contained 8 bases not matched to a gene. Germline V CDR1 and CDR2: ENHRY, SYGVKD. The CDR3 DNA is TGTGCCATCAAGCCAGCGGGAGGGAACCATGAGCAGTTCTTC. As protein: CAIKPAGGNHEQFF.

This clone was seen a handful of times. This chain joins TRBV25-1 and TRBJ2-1; 10 bases match TRBD2. The CDR3 length is 15 residues. Germline lookup yields CDR1 MGHDK and CDR2 SYGVNS. CDR3 coding DNA: TGTCCCTCCCCCAGGCTAGCGGGAGATACGTATGAGCAGTTCTTC. Residues: CPSPRLAGDTYEQFF.

This clone has more than one count but fewer than ten. The chain has TRBV5-4 and TRBJ2-5; D may match TRBD1 or TRBD2 (6 bases each). Germline CDR1 is SGHNT and CDR2 is YYREEE (reference sequence). This CDR3 is built from 15 residues. V was clipped by 2 bases and J by 2 bases, with 13 bases between them. Written as DNA, the CDR3 is TGTGCCAGCAGCTTACCGGGGGCTGGTCAAGAGACCCAGTACTTC. Translated, it gives CASSLPGAGQETQYF.

The chain joins TRBV15 to TRBJ1-3; the match to TRBD1 covers 7 bases. J was trimmed by 3 bases and V by 3 bases; bases with no gene match: 5. Germline CDR1 LNHNV, CDR2 YYDKDF (reference sequence). The CDR3 runs to 15 residues. As DNA, the CDR3 is TGTGCCACCAGCAGGGAAGGGGGCGTTGGAAACACCATATATTTT. It translates to CATSREGGVGNTIYF. The full variable domain, in which reference TRBV15 and TRBJ1-3 provide the parts outside the CDR3, is DAMVIQNPRYQVTQFGKPVTLSCSQTLNHNVMYWYQQKSSQAPKLLFHYYDKDFNNEADTPDNFQSRRPNTSFCFLDIRSPGLGDTAMYLCATSREGGVGNTIYFGEGSWLTVV.

This sequence joins TRBV9 and TRBJ2-7; D remains ambiguous. This CDR3 is 16 amino acids long. Per the germline V gene, CDR1 is SGDLS and CDR2 is YYNGEE. Between the trimmed V and J ends, which lost 0 bases and 7 bases, there was a span of 20 bases. The CDR3 loop reads CASSVVVRTSCAEQYF. CDR3 nucleotides: TGTGCCAGCAGCGTAGTGGTCCGAACCTCTTGCGCGGAGCAGTACTTC.

V usage is TRBV27 and J usage is TRBJ2-7; 13 nucleotides match TRBD2. CDR3 length: 20 residues. CDR1 and CDR2 from the germline V gene are MNHEY and SMNVEV (reference sequence). Trimming at V came to 3 bases and at J to 2 bases, leaving 16 bases not matched to a gene. The DNA of the CDR3 is TGTGCCAGCAGTTTTGGGCCTTTGACTAGCGGGAGGCCCGTGACCTACGAGCAGTACTTC. Its translation is CASSFGPLTSGRPVTYEQYF.

This clone was seen a handful of times. Distinct nucleotide sequences in the sample also encode this CDR3. This chain links TRBV7-9 with TRBJ2-5; maybe TRBD1 (6 bases). V was trimmed by 0 bases and J by 4 bases, leaving 6 bases between them. The CDR3 is 13 amino acids. From germline, CDR1 is SEHNR and CDR2 FQNEAQ (reference sequence). The CDR3 DNA is TGTGCCAGCAGCTTAGCAGGGGGAGAGACCCAGTACTTC. Translation gives CASSLAGGETQYF.

The chain uses TRBV6-1 and TRBJ2-2; D ambiguous. This CDR3 is built from 14 residues. In germline, CDR1 is MNHNS, CDR2 SASEGT. V lost 4 bases, J lost 7 bases, and 13 bases lay in between. CDR3 nucleotides: TGTGCCAGCAGTGGTCAACTACAAAACGGGGAGCTGTTTTTT. This codes for CASSGQLQNGELFF.